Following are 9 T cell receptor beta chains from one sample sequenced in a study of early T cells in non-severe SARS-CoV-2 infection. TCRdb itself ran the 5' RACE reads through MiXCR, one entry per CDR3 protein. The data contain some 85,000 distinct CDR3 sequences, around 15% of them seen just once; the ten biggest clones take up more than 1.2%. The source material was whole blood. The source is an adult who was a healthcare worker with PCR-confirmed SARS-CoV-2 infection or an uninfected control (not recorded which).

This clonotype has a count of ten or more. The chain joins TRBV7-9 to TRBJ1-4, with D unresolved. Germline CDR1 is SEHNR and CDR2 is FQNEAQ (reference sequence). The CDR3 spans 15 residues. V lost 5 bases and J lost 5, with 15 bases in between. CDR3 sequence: CASSRREYGNEKLFF. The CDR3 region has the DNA TGTGCCAGCAGCCGGAGGGAATATGGAAATGAAAAACTGTTTTTT.

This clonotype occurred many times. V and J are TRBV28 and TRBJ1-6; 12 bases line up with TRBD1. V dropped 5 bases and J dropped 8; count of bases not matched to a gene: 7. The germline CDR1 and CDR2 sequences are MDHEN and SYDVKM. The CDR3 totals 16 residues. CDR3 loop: CASSTPGTGGDSPLHF. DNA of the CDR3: TGTGCCAGCAGTACTCCCGGGACAGGGGGCGATTCACCCCTCCACTTT.

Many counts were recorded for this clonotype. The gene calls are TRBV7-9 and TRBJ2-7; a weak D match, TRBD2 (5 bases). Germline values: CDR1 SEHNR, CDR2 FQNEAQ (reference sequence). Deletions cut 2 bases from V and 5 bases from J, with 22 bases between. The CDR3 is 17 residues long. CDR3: CASSLPTTSPQEDEQYF. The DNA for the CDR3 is TGTGCCAGCAGCTTACCAACCACTAGTCCCCAGGAGGACGAGCAGTACTTC.

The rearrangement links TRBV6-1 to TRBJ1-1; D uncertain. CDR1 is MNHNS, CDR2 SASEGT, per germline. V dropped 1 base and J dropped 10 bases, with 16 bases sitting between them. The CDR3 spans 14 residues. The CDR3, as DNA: TGTGCCAGCAGTGAAGTAGGAGGGAGGGTATCAGCTTTCTTT. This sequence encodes CASSEVGGRVSAFF.

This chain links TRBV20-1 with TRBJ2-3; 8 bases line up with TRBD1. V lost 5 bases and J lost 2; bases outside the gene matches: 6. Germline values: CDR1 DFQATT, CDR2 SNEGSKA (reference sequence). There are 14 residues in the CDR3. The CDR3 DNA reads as TGCAGTGCTTCCGGACAGGGAGACACAGATACGCAGTATTTT. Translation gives CSASGQGDTDTQYF.

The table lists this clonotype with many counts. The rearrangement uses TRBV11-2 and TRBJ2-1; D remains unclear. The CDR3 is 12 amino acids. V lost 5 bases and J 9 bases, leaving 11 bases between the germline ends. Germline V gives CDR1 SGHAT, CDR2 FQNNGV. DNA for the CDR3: TGTGCCAGCAGCCCCCTGGCATCTGAGCAGTTCTTC. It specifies CASSPLASEQFF.

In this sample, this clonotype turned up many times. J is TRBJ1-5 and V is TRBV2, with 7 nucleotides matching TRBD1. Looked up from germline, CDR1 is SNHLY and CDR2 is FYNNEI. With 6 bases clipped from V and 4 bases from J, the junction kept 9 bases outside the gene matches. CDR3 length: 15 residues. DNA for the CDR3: TGTGCCAGCAGCTCGAGGACAGGCCTGAATCAGCCCCAGCATTTT. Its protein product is CASSSRTGLNQPQHF. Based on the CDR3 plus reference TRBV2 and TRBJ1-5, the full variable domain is EPEVTQTPSHQVTQMGQEVILRCVPISNHLYFYWYRQILGQKVEFLVSFYNNEISEKSEIFDDQFSVERPDGSNFTLKIRSTKLEDSAMYFCASSSRTGLNQPQHFGDGTRLSIL.

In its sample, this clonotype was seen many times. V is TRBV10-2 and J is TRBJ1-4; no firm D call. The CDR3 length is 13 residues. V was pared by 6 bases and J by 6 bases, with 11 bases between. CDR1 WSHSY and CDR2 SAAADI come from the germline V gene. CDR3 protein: CASSDNYHEKLFF. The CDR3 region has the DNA TGCGCCAGCAGCGACAACTATCATGAAAAACTGTTTTTT.

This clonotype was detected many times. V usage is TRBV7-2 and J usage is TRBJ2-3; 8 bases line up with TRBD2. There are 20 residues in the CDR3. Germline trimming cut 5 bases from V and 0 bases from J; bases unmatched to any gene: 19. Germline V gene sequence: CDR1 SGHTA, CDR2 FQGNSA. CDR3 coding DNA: TGTGCCAGCAGCAGACGCGGGGGGCCTACTTATTGGTCTAGCACAGATACGCAGTATTTT. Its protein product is CASSRRGGPTYWSSTDTQYF.